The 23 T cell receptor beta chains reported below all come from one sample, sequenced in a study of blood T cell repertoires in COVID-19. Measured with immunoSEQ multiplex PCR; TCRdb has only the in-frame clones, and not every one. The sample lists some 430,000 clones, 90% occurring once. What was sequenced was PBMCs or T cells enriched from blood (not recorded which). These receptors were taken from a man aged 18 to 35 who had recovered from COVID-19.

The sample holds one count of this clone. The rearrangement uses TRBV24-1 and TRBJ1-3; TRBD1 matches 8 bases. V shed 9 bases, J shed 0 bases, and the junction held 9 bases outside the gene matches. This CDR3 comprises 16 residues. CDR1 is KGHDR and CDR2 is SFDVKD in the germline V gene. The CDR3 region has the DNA TGTGCCACCCCCCAGGGGGCGAAGAACTCTGGAAACACCATATATTTT. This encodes CATPQGAKNSGNTIYF.

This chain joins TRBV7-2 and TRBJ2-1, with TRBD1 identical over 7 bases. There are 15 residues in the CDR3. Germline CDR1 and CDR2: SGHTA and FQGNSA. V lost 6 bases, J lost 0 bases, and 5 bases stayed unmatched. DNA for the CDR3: TGTGCCAGCAGAAGGGGGCTTAGCTCCTACAATGAGCAGTTCTTC. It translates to CASRRGLSSYNEQFF.

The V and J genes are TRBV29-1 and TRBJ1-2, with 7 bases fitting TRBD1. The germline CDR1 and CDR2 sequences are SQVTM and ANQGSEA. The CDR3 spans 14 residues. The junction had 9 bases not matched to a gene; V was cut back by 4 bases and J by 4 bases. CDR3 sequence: CSVVGGGDLYGYTF. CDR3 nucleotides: TGCAGCGTTGTAGGAGGGGGCGACCTCTATGGCTACACCTTC.

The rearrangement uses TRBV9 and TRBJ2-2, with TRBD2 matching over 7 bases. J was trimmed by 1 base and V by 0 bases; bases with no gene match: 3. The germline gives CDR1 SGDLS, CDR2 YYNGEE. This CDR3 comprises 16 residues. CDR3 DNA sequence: TGTGCCAGCAGCGTAGACGTAGCGGGGAACACCGGGGAGCTGTTTTTT. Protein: CASSVDVAGNTGELFF.

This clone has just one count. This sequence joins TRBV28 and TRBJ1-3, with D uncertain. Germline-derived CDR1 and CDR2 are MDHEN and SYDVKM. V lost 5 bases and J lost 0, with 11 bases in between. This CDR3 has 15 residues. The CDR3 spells CASSPRGNSGNTIYF. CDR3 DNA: TGTGCCAGCAGTCCCCGGGGAAACTCTGGAAACACCATATATTTT.

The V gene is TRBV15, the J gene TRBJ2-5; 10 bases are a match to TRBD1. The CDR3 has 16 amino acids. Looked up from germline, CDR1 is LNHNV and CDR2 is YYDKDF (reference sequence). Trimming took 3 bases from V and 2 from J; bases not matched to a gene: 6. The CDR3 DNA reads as TGTGCCACCAGCAGGGCCCCGGGACAGGGGCAAGAGACCCAGTACTTC. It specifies CATSRAPGQGQETQYF.

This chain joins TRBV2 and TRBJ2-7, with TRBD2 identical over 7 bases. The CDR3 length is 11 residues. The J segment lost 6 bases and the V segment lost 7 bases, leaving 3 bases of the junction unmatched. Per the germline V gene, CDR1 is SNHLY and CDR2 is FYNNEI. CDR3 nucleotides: TGTGCCAGCACGGGGAGGGGCGAGCAGTACTTC. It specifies CASTGRGEQYF.

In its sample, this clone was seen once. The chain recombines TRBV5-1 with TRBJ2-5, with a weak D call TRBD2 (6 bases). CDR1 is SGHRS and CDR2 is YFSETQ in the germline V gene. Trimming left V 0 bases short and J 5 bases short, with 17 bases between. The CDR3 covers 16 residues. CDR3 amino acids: CASSLATSGFWETQYF. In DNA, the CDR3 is TGCGCCAGCAGCTTGGCGACTAGTGGTTTTTGGGAGACCCAGTACTTC.

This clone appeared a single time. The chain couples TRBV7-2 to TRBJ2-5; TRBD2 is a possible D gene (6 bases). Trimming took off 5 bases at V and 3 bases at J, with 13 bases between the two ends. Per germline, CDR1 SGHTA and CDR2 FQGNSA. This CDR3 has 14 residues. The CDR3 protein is CASSPWRGKETQYF. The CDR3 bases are TGTGCCAGCAGCCCTTGGCGGGGTAAAGAGACCCAGTACTTC.

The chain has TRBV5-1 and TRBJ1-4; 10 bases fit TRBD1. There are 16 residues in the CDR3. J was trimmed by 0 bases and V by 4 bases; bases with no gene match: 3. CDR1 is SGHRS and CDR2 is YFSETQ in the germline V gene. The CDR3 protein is CASSRDRGATNEKLFF. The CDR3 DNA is TGCGCCAGCAGCCGGGACAGGGGTGCAACTAATGAAAAACTGTTTTTT.

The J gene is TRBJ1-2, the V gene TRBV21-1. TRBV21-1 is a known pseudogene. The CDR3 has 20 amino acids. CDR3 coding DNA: TGTGCCAGCAGCAAAGCCCCCGCGTTAAGACTACCCGAAATCCCGCCTGGCTACACCTTC. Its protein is CASSKAPALRLPEIPPGYTF.

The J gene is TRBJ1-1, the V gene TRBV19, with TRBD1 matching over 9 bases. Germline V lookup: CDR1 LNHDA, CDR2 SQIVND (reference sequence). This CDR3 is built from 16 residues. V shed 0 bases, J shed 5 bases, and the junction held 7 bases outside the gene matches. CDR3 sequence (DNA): TGTGCCAGTAGTATAGATGTGACAGGGGGAGTAACTGAAGCTTTCTTT. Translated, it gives CASSIDVTGGVTEAFF.

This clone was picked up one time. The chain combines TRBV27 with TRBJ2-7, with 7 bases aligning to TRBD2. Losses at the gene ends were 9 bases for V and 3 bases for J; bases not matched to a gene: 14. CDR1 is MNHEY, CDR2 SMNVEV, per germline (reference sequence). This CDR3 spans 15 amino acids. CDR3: CASGLSGKILYEQYF. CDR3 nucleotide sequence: TGTGCCAGTGGATTAAGCGGGAAGATCCTCTACGAGCAGTACTTC.

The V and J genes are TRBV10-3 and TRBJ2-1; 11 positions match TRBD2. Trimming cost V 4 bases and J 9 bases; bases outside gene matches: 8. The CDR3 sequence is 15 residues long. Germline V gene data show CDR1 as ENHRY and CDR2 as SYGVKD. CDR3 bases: TGTGCCATCAGTGCCGATAGCGGGGGGGCCGGTGAGCAGTTCTTC. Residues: CAISADSGGAGEQFF.

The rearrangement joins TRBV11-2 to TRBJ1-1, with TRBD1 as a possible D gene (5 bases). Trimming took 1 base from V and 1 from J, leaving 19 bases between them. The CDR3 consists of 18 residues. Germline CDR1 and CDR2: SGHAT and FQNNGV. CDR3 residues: CASSLAWRRVGQNTEAFF. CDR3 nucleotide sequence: TGTGCCAGCAGCTTAGCTTGGCGCAGGGTGGGGCAGAACACTGAAGCTTTCTTT.

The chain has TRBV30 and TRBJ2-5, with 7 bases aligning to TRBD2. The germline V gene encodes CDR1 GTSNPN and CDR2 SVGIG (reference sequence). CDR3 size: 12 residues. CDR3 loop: CAGRGGRETQYF. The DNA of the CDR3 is TGTGCTGGGCGCGGGGGACGAGAGACCCAGTACTTC.

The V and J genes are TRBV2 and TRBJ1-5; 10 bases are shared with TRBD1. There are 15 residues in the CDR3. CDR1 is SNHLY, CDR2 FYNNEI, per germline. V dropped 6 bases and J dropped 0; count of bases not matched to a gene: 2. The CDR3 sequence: CASSRQGASNQPQHF. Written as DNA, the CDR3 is TGTGCCAGCAGCCGACAGGGGGCTAGCAATCAGCCCCAGCATTTT.

Written as DNA, the CDR3 is TGTGCCAGCAGTTTAATTGCGGGATCTGGTGAAAAACTGTTTTTT. This gives the protein CASSLIAGSGEKLFF. The rearrangement uses TRBV28 and TRBJ1-4, with D unresolved. From germline, CDR1 is MDHEN and CDR2 SYDVKM. CDR3 length: 15 residues. V was shortened by 2 bases and J by 7 bases, with 14 bases between the two germline ends. The full variable domain, rest sourced from reference TRBV28 and TRBJ1-4, is DVKVTQSSRYLVKRTGEKVFLECVQDMDHENMFWYRQDPGLGLRLIYFSYDVKMKEKGDIPEGYSVSREKKERFSLILESASTNQTSMYLCASSLIAGSGEKLFFGSGTQLSVL.

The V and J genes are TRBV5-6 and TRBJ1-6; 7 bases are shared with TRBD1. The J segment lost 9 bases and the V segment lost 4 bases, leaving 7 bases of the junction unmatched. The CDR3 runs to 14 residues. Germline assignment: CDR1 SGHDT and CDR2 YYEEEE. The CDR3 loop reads CASSLRDSASPLHF. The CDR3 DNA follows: TGTGCCAGCAGCCTAAGGGACAGCGCTTCACCCCTCCACTTT.

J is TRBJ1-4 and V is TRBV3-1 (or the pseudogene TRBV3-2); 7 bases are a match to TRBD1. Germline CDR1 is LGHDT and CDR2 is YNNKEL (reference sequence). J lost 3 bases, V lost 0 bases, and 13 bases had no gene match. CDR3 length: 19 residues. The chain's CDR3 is CASSQEGAVGGLSNEKLFF. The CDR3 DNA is TGTGCCAGCAGCCAAGAGGGGGCCGTAGGGGGCCTTTCTAATGAAAAACTGTTTTTT.

CDR3 DNA: TGCGCCAGCAGTTGGACTAGCGGGTCCACAGATACGCAGTATTTT. This gives the protein CASSWTSGSTDTQYF. V gene TRBV10-1 combines with J gene TRBJ2-3, with 11 bases identical to TRBD2. With 5 bases clipped from V and 2 bases from J, the junction kept 3 bases outside the gene matches. The CDR3 sequence is 15 residues long. CDR1 is WNHNN, CDR2 SYGVQD, per germline (reference sequence).

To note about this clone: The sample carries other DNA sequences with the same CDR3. Here the CDR3 DNA reads TGCAGCGTGGTTCGGGGGAACACTGAAGCTTTCTTT. This gives the protein CSVVRGNTEAFF. The genes are TRBV29-1 and TRBJ1-1; D not resolved. Trimming removed 6 bases from V and 1 base from J, with 9 bases in between. CDR1 SQVTM and CDR2 ANQGSEA come from the germline V gene. The CDR3 is 12 amino acids.

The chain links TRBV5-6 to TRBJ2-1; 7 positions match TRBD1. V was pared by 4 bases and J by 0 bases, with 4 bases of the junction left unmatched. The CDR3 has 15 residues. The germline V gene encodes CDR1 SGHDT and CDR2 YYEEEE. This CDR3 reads CASSPNRGSYNEQFF. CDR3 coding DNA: TGTGCCAGCAGCCCAAACAGGGGCTCCTACAATGAGCAGTTCTTC. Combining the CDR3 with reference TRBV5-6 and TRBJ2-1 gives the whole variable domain DAGVTQSPTHLIKTRGQQVTLRCSPKSGHDTVSWYQQALGQGPQFIFQYYEEEERQRGNFPDRFSGHQFPNYSSELNVNALLLGDSALYLCASSPNRGSYNEQFFGPGTRLTVL.